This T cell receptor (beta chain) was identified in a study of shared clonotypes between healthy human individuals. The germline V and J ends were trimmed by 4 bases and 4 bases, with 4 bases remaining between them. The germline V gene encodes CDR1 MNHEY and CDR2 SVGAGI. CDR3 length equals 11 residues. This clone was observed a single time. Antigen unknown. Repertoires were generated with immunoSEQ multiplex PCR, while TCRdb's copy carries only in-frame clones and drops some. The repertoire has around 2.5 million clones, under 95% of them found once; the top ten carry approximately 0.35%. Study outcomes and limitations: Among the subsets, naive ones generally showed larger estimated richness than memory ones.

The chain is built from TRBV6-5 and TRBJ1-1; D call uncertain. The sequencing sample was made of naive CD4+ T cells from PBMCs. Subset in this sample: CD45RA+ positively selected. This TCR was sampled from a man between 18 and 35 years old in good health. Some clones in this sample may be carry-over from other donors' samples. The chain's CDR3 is CASSSITEAFF. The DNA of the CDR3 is TGTGCCAGCAGTTCAATCACTGAAGCTTTCTTT.